The source of this T cell receptor beta chain is a study of human T cells and chemical hapten exposure. Study summary: An approximately 2 cm by approximately 2 cm inner upper arm patch received 2% DPC for sensitization. Study results and caveats: Once DPC sensitization occurred, TCRs above 1 in 1000 frequency showed no change. With alopecia, donors may have immune responses unlike healthy people's.

Time point noted: patch test 1, 2 weeks after DPC sensitization. Documented treatment: therapeutic diphenylcyclopropenone sensitization with weekly scalp DPC. Whole blood, unfractionated, served as the material for total RNA extraction. TCRdb reprocessed the RACE reads with MiXCR, giving one entry per CDR3 protein. Of around 120,000 distinct CDR3 sequences in the sample, approximately 10% were seen once. This clonotype occurred many times. The antigen remains undetermined. Trimming shortened V by 0 bases and J by 8 bases, and 7 bases separated the two germline ends. The CDR3 consists of 12 residues. The V and J genes are TRBV12-3 or TRBV12-4 and TRBJ1-2; D gene unclear. Source: whole blood, taken in connection with sensitization to the hapten diphenylcyclopropenone (DPC). This receptor was taken from a woman between 40 and 55 years old with alopecia areata. Some clones in this sample may be carry-over from other donors' samples. The CDR3 region is CASSLANRGYTF. The CDR3 DNA follows: TGTGCCAGCAGTTTAGCCAACAGAGGCTACACCTTC.